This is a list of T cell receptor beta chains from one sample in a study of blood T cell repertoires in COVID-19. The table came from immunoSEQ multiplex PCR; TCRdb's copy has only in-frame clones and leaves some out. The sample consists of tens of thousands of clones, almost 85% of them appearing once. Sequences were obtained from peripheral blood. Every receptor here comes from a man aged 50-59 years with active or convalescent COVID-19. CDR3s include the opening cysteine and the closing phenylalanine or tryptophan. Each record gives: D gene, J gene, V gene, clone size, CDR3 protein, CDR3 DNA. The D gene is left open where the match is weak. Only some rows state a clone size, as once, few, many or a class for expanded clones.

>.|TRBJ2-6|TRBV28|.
CASSTSVSGANVLTF
TGTGCCAGCAGCACGAGCGTTTCTGGGGCCAACGTCCTGACTTTC
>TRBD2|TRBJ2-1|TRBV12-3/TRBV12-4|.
CAISGGTYNEQFF
TGTGCCATAAGCGGGGGAACCTACAATGAGCAGTTCTTC
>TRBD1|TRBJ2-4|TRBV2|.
CASSEYQGEAKNIQYF
TGTGCCAGCAGTGAATACCAGGGGGAGGCCAAAAACATTCAGTACTTC
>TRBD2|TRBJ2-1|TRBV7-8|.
CASSLSPGGHNEQFF
TGTGCCAGCAGCTTATCTCCGGGGGGGCACAATGAGCAGTTCTTC
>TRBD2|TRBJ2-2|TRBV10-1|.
CASSPSSGGNTGELFF
TGCGCCAGCAGCCCCTCTAGCGGGGGGAACACCGGGGAGCTGTTTTTT
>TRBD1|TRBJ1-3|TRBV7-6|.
CASSEGLQGAGNTIYF
TGTGCCAGCAGCGAAGGACTACAGGGGGCTGGAAACACCATATATTTT
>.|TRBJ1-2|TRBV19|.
CASKTNNYGYTF
TGTGCCAGTAAAACAAATAACTATGGCTACACCTTC
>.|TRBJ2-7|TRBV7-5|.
CVRSLEGQSSSYEQYF
TGTGTCAGAAGCTTAGAAGGACAGTCGAGCTCCTACGAGCAGTACTTC
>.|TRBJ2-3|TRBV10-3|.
CAISESETFDTQYF
TGTGCCATCAGTGAGTCTGAGACATTCGATACGCAGTATTTT
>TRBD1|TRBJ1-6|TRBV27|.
CASRGTGTSPLHF
TGTGCCAGCCGAGGGACAGGGACTTCACCCCTCCACTTT
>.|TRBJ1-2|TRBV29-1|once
CSVTGGKLNGYTF
TGCAGCGTTACTGGAGGGAAACTAAATGGCTACACCTTC
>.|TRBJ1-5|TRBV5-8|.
CASSLGHYQPQHF
TGTGCCAGCAGCCTAGGACATTATCAGCCCCAGCATTTT
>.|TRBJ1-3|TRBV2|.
CASHNSSGNTIYF
TGTGCCAGCCATAACAGCTCTGGAAACACCATATATTTT
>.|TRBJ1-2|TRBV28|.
CASSKGLWPTSNYGYTF
TGTGCCAGCAGTAAAGGTCTATGGCCGACTTCGAACTATGGCTACACCTTC
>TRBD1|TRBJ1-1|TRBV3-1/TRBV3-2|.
CASSRSQGGTEAFF
TGTGCCAGCAGCCGATCACAGGGGGGCACTGAAGCTTTCTTT
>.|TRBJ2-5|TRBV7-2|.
CASSEGRDETQYF
TGTGCCAGCAGCGAAGGCAGGGATGAGACCCAGTACTTC
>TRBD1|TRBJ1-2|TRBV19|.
CASSATGLEYGYTF
TGTGCCAGTAGTGCGACAGGGTTGGAGTATGGCTACACCTTC
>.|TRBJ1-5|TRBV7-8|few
CASSPRTDTGPQHF
TGTGCCAGCAGCCCTAGGACGGATACAGGGCCCCAGCATTTT
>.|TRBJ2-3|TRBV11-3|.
CASDRREDTQYF
TGTGCCAGCGATAGGAGGGAAGATACGCAGTATTTT
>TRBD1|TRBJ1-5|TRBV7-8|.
CASSPGQGGNQPQHF
TGTGCCAGCAGCCCCGGACAGGGAGGTAATCAGCCCCAGCATTTT
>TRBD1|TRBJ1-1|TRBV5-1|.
CASSLGQGVIEAFF
TGCGCCAGCAGCTTGGGACAGGGGGTGATTGAAGCTTTCTTT
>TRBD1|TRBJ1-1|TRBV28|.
CASSSGQIAEAFF
TGTGCCAGCAGCTCGGGACAGATCGCTGAAGCTTTCTTT
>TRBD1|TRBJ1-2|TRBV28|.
CASSIPTGDRGNYGYTF
TGTGCCAGCAGTATTCCGACAGGGGATCGTGGAAACTATGGCTACACCTTC
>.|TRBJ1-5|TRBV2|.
CASSVSDINGQPQHF
TGTGCCAGCAGTGTTTCGGACATTAACGGTCAGCCCCAGCATTTT
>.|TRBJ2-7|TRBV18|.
CASYPGFGYEQYF
TGTGCCAGCTACCCGGGTTTTGGGTACGAGCAGTACTTC
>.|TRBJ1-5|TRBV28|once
CASLRGWSNQPQHF
TGTGCCAGCCTACGTGGTTGGAGCAATCAGCCCCAGCATTTT
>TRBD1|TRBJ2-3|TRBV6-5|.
CASSSGGADTQYF
TGTGCCAGCAGTTCAGGGGGCGCAGATACGCAGTATTTT
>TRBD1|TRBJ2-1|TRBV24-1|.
CATSKSGTGNEQFF
TGTGCCACCAGTAAATCCGGGACAGGAAATGAGCAGTTCTTC
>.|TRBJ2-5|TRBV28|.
CASSRDSTVETQYF
TGTGCCAGCAGTCGGGACTCCACGGTGGAGACCCAGTACTTC
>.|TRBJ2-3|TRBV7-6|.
CASSSRGASTDTQYF
TGTGCCAGCAGCTCCAGGGGGGCGTCAACAGATACGCAGTATTTT
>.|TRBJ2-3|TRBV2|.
CASSEAGTSTDTQYF
TGTGCCAGCAGTGAAGCCGGGACAAGCACAGATACGCAGTATTTT
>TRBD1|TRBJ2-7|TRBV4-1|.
CASSQVTGGQYEQYF
TGCGCCAGCAGCCAAGTAACAGGGGGCCAATACGAGCAGTACTTC
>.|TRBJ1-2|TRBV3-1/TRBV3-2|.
CASSPTRTDASYTF
TGTGCCAGCAGCCCGACTCGGACAGACGCAAGCTACACCTTC
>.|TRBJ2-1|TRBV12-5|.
CASGVMSEQFF
TGTGCTAGTGGAGTTATGAGCGAACAGTTCTTC
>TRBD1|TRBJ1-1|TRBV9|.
CASSRWTGGTEAFF
TGTGCCAGCAGCCGCTGGACAGGGGGGACTGAAGCTTTCTTT
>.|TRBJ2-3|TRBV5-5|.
CASSPQPGTSTDTQYF
TGTGCCAGCAGCCCCCAGCCCGGGACTAGCACAGATACGCAGTATTTT
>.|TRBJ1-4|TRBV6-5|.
CASKEAFEKLFF
TGTGCCAGCAAGGAGGCATTTGAAAAACTGTTTTTT
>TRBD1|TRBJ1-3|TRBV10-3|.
CAILDRARNTIYF
TGTGCCATCTTGGACAGGGCAAGAAACACCATATATTTT
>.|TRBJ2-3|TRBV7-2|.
CASSLVFNTQYF
TGTGCCAGCAGCTTAGTTTTCAATACGCAGTATTTT
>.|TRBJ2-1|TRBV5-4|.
CASSPGTSSYNEQFF
TGTGCCAGCAGCCCCGGCACTAGCTCCTACAATGAGCAGTTCTTC
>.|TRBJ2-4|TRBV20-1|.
CSARVNGGLYF
TGCAGTGCTAGAGTTAACGGGGGGCTGTACTTC
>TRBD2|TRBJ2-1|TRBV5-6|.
CASKLAGGPYNEQFF
TGTGCCAGCAAACTAGCGGGGGGGCCCTACAATGAGCAGTTCTTC